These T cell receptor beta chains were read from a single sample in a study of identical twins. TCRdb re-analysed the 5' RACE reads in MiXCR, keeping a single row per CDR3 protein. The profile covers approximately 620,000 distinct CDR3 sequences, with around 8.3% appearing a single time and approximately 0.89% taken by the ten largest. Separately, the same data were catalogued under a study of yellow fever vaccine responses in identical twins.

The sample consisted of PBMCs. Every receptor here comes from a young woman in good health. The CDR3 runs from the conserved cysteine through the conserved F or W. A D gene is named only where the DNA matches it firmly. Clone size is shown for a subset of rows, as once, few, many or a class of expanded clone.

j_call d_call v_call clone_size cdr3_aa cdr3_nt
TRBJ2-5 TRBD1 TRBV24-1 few CATSDTGTGRDQETQYF TGTGCCACCAGTGATACTGGGACAGGAAGGGACCAAGAGACCCAGTACTTC
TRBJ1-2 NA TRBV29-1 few CSVEDGRGYTF TGCAGCGTTGAAGATGGGCGGGGCTACACCTTC
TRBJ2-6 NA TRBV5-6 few CASSRSARIGANVLTF TGTGCCAGCAGCCGTAGTGCGAGGATCGGGGCCAACGTCCTGACTTTC
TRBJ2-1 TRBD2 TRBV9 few CASSETGTSAYNEQFF TGTGCCAGCAGCGAAACCGGGACTAGCGCCTACAATGAGCAGTTCTTC
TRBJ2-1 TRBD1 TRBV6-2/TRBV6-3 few CASSSNPGGYNEQFF TGTGCCAGCAGTTCTAATCCAGGGGGCTACAATGAGCAGTTCTTC
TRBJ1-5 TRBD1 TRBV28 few CASSLGRGYQPQHF TGTGCCAGCAGTTTGGGCAGGGGGTATCAGCCCCAGCATTTT
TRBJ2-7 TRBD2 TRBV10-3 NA CAISEPAGGGLFQQQYF TGTGCCATCAGTGAGCCCGCGGGAGGGGGGCTTTTTCAGCAGCAGTACTTC
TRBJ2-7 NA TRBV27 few CASSLTLTGSYEQYF TGTGCCAGCAGTTTAACCCTAACTGGCTCCTACGAGCAGTACTTC
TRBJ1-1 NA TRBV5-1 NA CASSLENSANPNF TGCGCCAGCAGCTTGGAGAACAGCGCTAACCCCAATTTT
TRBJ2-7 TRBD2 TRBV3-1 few CASSLGGSQYEQYF TGTGCCAGCAGCCTCGGCGGGAGCCAATACGAGCAGTACTTC
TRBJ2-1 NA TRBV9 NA CASSVVASAYNEQFF TGTGCCAGCAGCGTAGTGGCTAGCGCATACAATGAGCAGTTCTTC
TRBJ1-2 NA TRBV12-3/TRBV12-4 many CASSQDHYGYTF TGTGCCAGCAGTCAGGACCACTATGGCTACACCTTC
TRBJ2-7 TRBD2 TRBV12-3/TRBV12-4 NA CASSQTSGTEQYF TGTGCCAGCAGCCAGACTAGCGGTACTGAGCAGTACTTC
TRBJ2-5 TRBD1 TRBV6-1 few CASSSGTGGPRKTQYF TGTGCCAGCAGCTCGGGTACAGGGGGGCCACGGAAGACCCAGTACTTC
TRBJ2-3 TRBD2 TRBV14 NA CASSHRSGTSTDTQYF TGTGCCAGCAGCCACAGAAGCGGGACTAGCACAGATACGCAGTATTTT
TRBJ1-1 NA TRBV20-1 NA CSASIQENTEAFF TGCAGTGCTAGTATACAGGAGAACACTGAAGCTTTCTTT
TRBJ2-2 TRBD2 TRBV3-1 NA CASSQGLVAGELFF TGTGCCAGCAGCCAGGGACTAGTTGCCGGGGAGCTGTTTTTT
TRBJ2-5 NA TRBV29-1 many CSVEISQETQYF TGCAGCGTTGAAATAAGTCAAGAGACCCAGTACTTC
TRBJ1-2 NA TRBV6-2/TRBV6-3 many CASSYFRRGEANYGYTF TGTGCCAGCAGTTACTTCCGGCGGGGCGAGGCGAACTATGGCTACACCTTC
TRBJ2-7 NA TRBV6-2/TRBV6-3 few CASSYSPNEQYF TGTGCCAGCAGTTACTCGCCAAACGAGCAGTACTTC
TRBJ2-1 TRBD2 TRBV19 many CASSIASGPYNEQFF TGTGCCAGTAGTATAGCTAGCGGGCCCTACAATGAGCAGTTCTTC
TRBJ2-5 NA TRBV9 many CASSVEGETQYF TGTGCCAGCAGCGTAGAAGGGGAGACCCAGTACTTC
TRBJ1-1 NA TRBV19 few CASKAGMNTEAFF TGTGCCAGTAAGGCAGGGATGAACACTGAAGCTTTCTTT
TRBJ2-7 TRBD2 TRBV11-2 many CASRRPGTTSYEQYF TGTGCCAGCAGACGACCCGGGACTACCTCCTACGAGCAGTACTTC
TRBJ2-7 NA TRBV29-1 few CSVAGVYEQYF TGCAGCGTTGCCGGGGTCTACGAGCAGTACTTC
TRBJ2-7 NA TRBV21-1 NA CASSNGQVRQASYEQYF TGTGCCAGCAGCAATGGGCAGGTTAGGCAGGCCTCCTACGAGCAGTACTTC
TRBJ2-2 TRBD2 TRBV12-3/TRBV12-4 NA CTSSRRTSGRLGPGELFF TGTACCAGCAGTCGACGGACTAGCGGGAGATTGGGGCCCGGGGAGCTGTTTTTT
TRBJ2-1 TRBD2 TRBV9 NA CASSRSGTSIYEQFF TGTGCCAGCAGCCGGTCCGGGACTAGCATCTATGAGCAGTTCTTC
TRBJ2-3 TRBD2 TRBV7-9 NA CASSSIKAGALTDTQYF TGTGCCAGCAGCTCAATAAAGGCGGGAGCACTCACAGATACGCAGTATTTT
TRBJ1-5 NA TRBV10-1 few CASSERPGIGNQPQHF TGCGCCAGCAGTGAGAGGCCGGGAATAGGCAATCAGCCCCAGCATTTT
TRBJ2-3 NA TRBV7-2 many CASSLLEAQHTQYF TGTGCCAGCAGCTTATTGGAGGCCCAACATACGCAGTATTTT
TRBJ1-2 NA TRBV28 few CASTLVGLYGYTF TGTGCCAGCACCCTAGTGGGTCTCTATGGCTACACCTTC
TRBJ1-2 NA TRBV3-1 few CASSQVPRDYGYTF TGTGCCAGCAGCCAAGTCCCCAGGGACTATGGCTACACCTTC
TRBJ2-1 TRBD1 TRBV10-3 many CAISVDRGRSNNEQFF TGTGCCATCAGTGTTGACAGGGGAAGGTCGAACAATGAGCAGTTCTTC
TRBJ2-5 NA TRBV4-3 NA CASSQNLGVGEETQYF TGCGCCAGCAGCCAGAATCTCGGGGTCGGGGAAGAGACCCAGTACTTC
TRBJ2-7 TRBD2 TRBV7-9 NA CASSLGGLAGEIYEQYF TGTGCCAGCAGCTTAGGGGGACTAGCGGGGGAGATATACGAGCAGTACTTC
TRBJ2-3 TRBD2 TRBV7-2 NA CASSVLGTIFTDTQYF TGTGCCAGCAGCGTACTAGGGACTATTTTCACAGATACGCAGTATTTT
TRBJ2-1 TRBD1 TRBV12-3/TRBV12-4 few CASSSTIRDRASSTYNEQFF TGTGCCAGCAGTTCAACAATTCGGGACAGGGCTTCATCAACCTACAATGAGCAGTTCTTC
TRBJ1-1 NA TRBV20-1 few CSANQGNTEAFF TGCAGTGCTAATCAGGGGAACACTGAAGCTTTCTTT
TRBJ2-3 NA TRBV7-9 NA CASSTPTESTDTQYF TGTGCCAGCAGTACTCCTACGGAATCCACAGATACGCAGTATTTT
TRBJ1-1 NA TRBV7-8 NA CASSDWSEAFF TGTGCCAGCAGCGATTGGAGTGAAGCTTTCTTT
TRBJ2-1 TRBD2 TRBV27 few CASSFLSGLLNEQFF TGTGCCAGCAGTTTCCTCTCGGGACTACTCAATGAGCAGTTCTTC
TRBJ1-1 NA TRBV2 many CASSDQLDEAFF TGTGCCAGCAGTGACCAATTAGATGAAGCTTTCTTT
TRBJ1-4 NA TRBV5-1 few CASSIPGTNEKLFF TGCGCCAGCAGCATACCAGGGACTAATGAAAAACTGTTTTTT
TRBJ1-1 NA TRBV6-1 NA CASSPTGLGTEAFF TGTGCCAGCAGCCCTACAGGCCTGGGGACTGAAGCTTTCTTT
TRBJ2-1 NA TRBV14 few CASSQGEVVVGEQFF TGTGCCAGCAGCCAAGGGGAAGTAGTCGTCGGTGAGCAGTTCTTC
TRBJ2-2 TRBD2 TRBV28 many CASSLWGREGLNTGELFF TGTGCCAGCAGTTTATGGGGTCGGGAGGGTCTGAACACCGGGGAGCTGTTTTTT
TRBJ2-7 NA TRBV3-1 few CASSQRDHSYEQYF TGTGCCAGCAGCCAACGTGACCACTCCTACGAGCAGTACTTC
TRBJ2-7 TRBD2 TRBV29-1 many CSVAGGYEQYF TGCAGCGTTGCGGGGGGTTACGAGCAGTACTTC
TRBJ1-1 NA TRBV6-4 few CASSERKAEAFF TGTGCCAGCAGTGAAAGGAAGGCTGAAGCTTTCTTT
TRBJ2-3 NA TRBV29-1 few CSVDSRGDTQYF TGCAGCGTTGATTCTAGGGGAGATACGCAGTATTTT
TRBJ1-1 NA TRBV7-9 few CASSLEPGHRNTEAFF TGTGCCAGCAGCTTAGAACCGGGACACCGAAACACTGAAGCTTTCTTT
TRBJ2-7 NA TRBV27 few CATAGRTYEQYF TGTGCCACCGCAGGACGCACCTACGAGCAGTACTTC
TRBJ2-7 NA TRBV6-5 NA CASSLVTRGYEQYF TGTGCCAGCAGTTTGGTGACTAGAGGTTACGAGCAGTACTTC
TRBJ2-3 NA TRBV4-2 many CASSQDQPDTQYF TGTGCCAGCAGCCAAGATCAGCCAGATACGCAGTATTTT
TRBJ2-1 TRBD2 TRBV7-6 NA CASSLLQRELDNEQFF TGTGCCAGCAGCTTACTTCAGCGGGAGCTCGACAATGAGCAGTTCTTC
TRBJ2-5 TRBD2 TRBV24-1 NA CATSDTGLAGETQYF TGTGCCACCAGTGACACGGGACTAGCAGGGGAGACCCAGTACTTC
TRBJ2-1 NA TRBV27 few CASSLIHGYNEQFF TGTGCCAGCAGTTTAATTCACGGGTACAATGAGCAGTTCTTC
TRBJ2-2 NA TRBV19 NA CASSIETGNTGELFF TGTGCCAGTAGTATAGAGACAGGGAACACCGGGGAGCTGTTTTTT